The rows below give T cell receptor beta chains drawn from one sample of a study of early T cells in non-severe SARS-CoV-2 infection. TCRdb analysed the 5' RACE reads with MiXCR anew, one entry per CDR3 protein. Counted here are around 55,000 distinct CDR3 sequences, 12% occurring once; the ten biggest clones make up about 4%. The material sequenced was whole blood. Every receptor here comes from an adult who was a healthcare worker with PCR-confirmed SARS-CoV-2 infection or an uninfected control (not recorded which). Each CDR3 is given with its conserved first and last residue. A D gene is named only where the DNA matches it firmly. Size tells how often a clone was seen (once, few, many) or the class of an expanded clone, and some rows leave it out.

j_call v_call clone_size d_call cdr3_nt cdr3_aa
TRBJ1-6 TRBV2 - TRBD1 TGTGCCAGCAGTGAACAACAGGGGGCGAGGTCACCCCTCCACTTT CASSEQQGARSPLHF
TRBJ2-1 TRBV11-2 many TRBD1 TGTGCCAGCAGCCGACAGGGGTTATCCTACAATGAGCAGTTCTTC CASSRQGLSYNEQFF
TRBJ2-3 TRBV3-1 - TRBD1 TGTGCCAGCAGCCAATGGACAGGGAGGCCCGATACGCAGTATTTT CASSQWTGRPDTQYF
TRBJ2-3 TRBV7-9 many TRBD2 TGTGCCAGCAGCGCGTCTAGCGGGAGGAAGACAGATACGCAGTATTTT CASSASSGRKTDTQYF
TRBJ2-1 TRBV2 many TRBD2 TGTGCCAGCAGTGTAAACGGGAGGGAGGATGAGCAGTTCTTC CASSVNGREDEQFF
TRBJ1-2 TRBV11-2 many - TGTGCCAGCAGCGCTACCGGGACGTCCGGCTTTGGCTACACCTTC CASSATGTSGFGYTF
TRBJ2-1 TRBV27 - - TGTGCCAGCAGTTCGGGCGGGCCCAATGAGCAGTTCTTC CASSSGGPNEQFF
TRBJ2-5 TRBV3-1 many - TGTGCCAGCAGCCAAGATTGGACACAAAAAGAGACCCAGTACTTC CASSQDWTQKETQYF
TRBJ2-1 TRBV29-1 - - TGCAGCGTAGGGGGAGGGCTATCCTACAATGAGCAGTTCTTC CSVGGGLSYNEQFF
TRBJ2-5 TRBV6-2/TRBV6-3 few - TGTGCCAGCAGTGGACTTCCCCTTCAAGAGACCCAGTACTTC CASSGLPLQETQYF
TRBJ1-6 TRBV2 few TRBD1 TGTGCCAGCAGCCCCAGGGGGGACTATAATTCACCCCTCCACTTT CASSPRGDYNSPLHF
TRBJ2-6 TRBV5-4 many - TGTGCCAGCAGCTTCACAGCGTCTTCCGTCCTGACTTTC CASSFTASSVLTF
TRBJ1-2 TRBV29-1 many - TGCAGCGTGGTAGACAGTGGCGTGGGGTACACCTTC CSVVDSGVGYTF
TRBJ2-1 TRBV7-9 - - TGTGCCAGCAGCCAGGGGCCGGGCCGGAAGTTCTTC CASSQGPGRKFF
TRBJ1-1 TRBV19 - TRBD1 TGTGCCAGTAGTGCGGGACAGATGAACACTGAAGCTTTCTTT CASSAGQMNTEAFF
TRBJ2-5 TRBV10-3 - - TGTGCCATCAGTGATTCGGGGGCTGGAGAGACCCAGTACTTC CAISDSGAGETQYF
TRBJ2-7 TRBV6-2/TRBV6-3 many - TGTGCCAGCAGCCCGGGGAGCGGTGGGACCTACGAGCAGTACTTC CASSPGSGGTYEQYF
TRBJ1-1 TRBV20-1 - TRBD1 TGCAGTGCTAGGATGAGACAGGGTCACACTGAAGCTTTCTTT CSARMRQGHTEAFF
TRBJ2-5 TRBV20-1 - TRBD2 TGCAGTGCAATCGCGGGAGCCTACCAAGAGACCCAGTACTTC CSAIAGAYQETQYF
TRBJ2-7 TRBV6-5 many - TGTGCCAGCAGTTATCGTTTGGCATCCGACTCCTACGAGCAGTACTTC CASSYRLASDSYEQYF
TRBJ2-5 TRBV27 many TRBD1 TGTGCCAGCAGTTCCGGGACAGGGGTGTTGAAAACCCAGTACTTC CASSSGTGVLKTQYF
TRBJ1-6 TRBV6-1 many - TGTGCCAGCAGCCGGACAGAAACCTATAATTCACCCCTCCACTTT CASSRTETYNSPLHF
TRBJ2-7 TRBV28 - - TGTGCCAGCAAAAGGGATAGATACGAGCAGTACTTC CASKRDRYEQYF
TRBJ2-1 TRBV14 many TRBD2 TGTGCCAGCAGCCCGTGGACTAGCGGGAACAATGAGCAGTTCTTC CASSPWTSGNNEQFF
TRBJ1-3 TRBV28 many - TGTGCCAGCATCCAACAGGGCCGTACGGACACCATATATTTT CASIQQGRTDTIYF
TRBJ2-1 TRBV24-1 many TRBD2 TGTGCCACCAGCCAGAGTACTAGCGTATACAATGAGCAGTTCTTC CATSQSTSVYNEQFF
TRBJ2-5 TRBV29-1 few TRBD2 TGCAGCGTACCGACTAGCGGCCAAGAGACCCAGTACTTC CSVPTSGQETQYF
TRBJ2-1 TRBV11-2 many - TGTGCCAGCAGCTTAGCGCCGAATACCTACAATGAGCAGTTCTTC CASSLAPNTYNEQFF
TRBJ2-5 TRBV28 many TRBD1 TGTGCCAGCCGGACCCTACAGGGGACCGAGACCCAGTACTTC CASRTLQGTETQYF
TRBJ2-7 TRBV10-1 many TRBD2 TGCGCCAGCAGTGATCCGGGGACTAGCGGGAGGGCCGGCGAGCAGTACTTC CASSDPGTSGRAGEQYF
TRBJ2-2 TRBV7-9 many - TGTGCCAGCAGCCTGAGAAAGTCCCGGGTGGACACCGGGGAGCTGTTTTTT CASSLRKSRVDTGELFF
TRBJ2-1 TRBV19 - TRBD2 TGTGCCAGTAGTGAGGCGGGAGGATACAATGAGCAGTTCTTC CASSEAGGYNEQFF
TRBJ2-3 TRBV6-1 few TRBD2 TGTGCCAGCAGTGAGGTAGCGGGAGGGCCAGAAGATACGCAGTATTTT CASSEVAGGPEDTQYF
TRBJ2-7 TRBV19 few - TGTGCCACCTCCCCGGGGGGCCCCTACGAGCAGTACTTC CATSPGGPYEQYF
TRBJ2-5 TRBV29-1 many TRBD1 TGCAGCGTTGAAGGGGGACAGGGCCTCGAGGAGACCCAGTACTTC CSVEGGQGLEETQYF
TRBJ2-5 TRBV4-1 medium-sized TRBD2 TGCGCCAGCAGCCAAAGCGGGAGTGGGGAGACCCAGTACTTC CASSQSGSGETQYF
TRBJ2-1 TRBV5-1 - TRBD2 TGCGCCAGCAGTGGCGGGAGGGACCACAATGAGCAGTTCTTC CASSGGRDHNEQFF
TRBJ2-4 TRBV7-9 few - TGTGCCAGCAGCTTAGATGTGAGGGAAAACATTCAGTACTTC CASSLDVRENIQYF